This T cell receptor (beta chain) was found in a study of cytomegalovirus exposure and HLA in healthy donors. This CDR3 comprises 15 residues. Losses at the gene ends were 7 bases for V and 0 bases for J; bases not matched to a gene: 6. The germline V gene has CDR1 LNHNV and CDR2 YYDKDF (reference sequence). PCR used 60 Vbeta primers and 13 Jbeta primers. Sequencing used immunoSEQ multiplex PCR; TCRdb keeps in-frame clones, though not all of them. The sample has 150,000 or so clones; 60% to 85% are singletons. The rearrangement links TRBV15 to TRBJ2-3; 8 bases align to TRBD2. The sequencing sample was made of PBMCs. The TCR comes from a woman aged 45-60 years in good health and CMV-seropositive. This chain's CDR3 is CATTGGVSSTDTQYF. The CDR3 DNA sequence: TGTGCCACCACGGGGGGGGTTTCTAGCACAGATACGCAGTATTTT. The full variable domain, with the rest looked up from reference TRBV15 and TRBJ2-3, is DAMVIQNPRYQVTQFGKPVTLSCSQTLNHNVMYWYQQKSSQAPKLLFHYYDKDFNNEADTPDNFQSRRPNTSFCFLDIRSPGLGDTAMYLCATTGGVSSTDTQYFGPGTRLTVL.